This TCR beta chain emerged from a study of blood T cell repertoires in COVID-19 (dated by TCRdb to 2018 to 2020). In the study overall: The collaborator samples originated in the United States, Italy and Spain and spanned the acute and convalescent phases of COVID-19. The prospective study material was composed of cDNA or gDNA derived from T cells, B-cell-depleted T cells, or PBMCs. Samples were obtained from the ongoing ImmuneRACE study (first 160 participants) and from about 1,300 subjects provided by 6 global collaborators. The sample metadata nearly always contained a de-identified subject ID, COVID-19 status, age in years and sex. The repertoires were released in a freely available public database intended as a resource for research on the immune response to SARS-CoV-2. Where available, HLA class I and class II types were taken from metadata supplied by the sample provider and were not determined by assay-based typing. The dataset comprised deeply sampled blood TCRbeta repertoires from subjects exposed to, actively infected with, or recovered from COVID-19.

Looking up the germline V gene yields CDR1 MNHEY and CDR2 SVGAGI. From cysteine to phenylalanine, the CDR3 is 14 amino acids long. Only the CDR3 portion is preserved as DNA: 42 bases, with reading frame beginning at the first base. V is pared back by 2 bases and J by 8 bases, with 14 bases lying between the germline termini. For this clone: The specificity of this receptor is unknown. One base away there is no much larger clone; base qualities are not given.

The immunoSEQ Assay, a bias-controlled multiplex PCR, was used to amplify TCRbeta CDR3 regions from genomic DNA. In the authors' own workflow: The number of nucleated cells in each sample was estimated by amplification of reference gene primers within the assay. Sequence reads were collapsed and filtered to measure the absolute abundance of every unique TCRbeta CDR3 rearrangement. For each sample, productive Simpson clonality was calculated as the square root of Simpson's diversity index across productive rearrangements. In its TCRdb copy, this immuneACCESS table keeps in-frame sequences only and misses some clones. Where compared with another copy, unresolved V genes explain less than half of these, and the others have no known cause. That table furnishes V, J and clone size, whereas the DNA furnished D and trimming. Within this sample are about 65,000 clones, with approximately 93% of them counted one time only. The ten biggest clones cover roughly 3% of the sample.

Whole blood was collected in K2EDTA tubes by collaborating institutions according to the institutions' own protocols. Collaborator samples were shipped for TCRbeta analysis as frozen whole blood, isolated PBMCs, or DNA extracted from either sample type. General study outcomes and caveats: The quantity of clinical and demographic metadata differed by source and by participant and was supplied without curation.

This sequence uses TRBV6-5 and TRBJ2-3, with a weak D call of TRBD2 (6 bases match). The origin of this receptor is a man aged 70 or older with active COVID-19. Sequencing was done on a sample of peripheral blood. The CDR3: CASSYETVGGTQYF. The base sequence is TGTGCCAGCAGTTACGAAACAGTGGGGGGTACGCAGTATTTT.